This T cell receptor (beta chain) was found in a study of siplizumab effects on memory and regulatory T cells. Study-wide points: Most proliferating CD4+ or CD8+ clones, roughly 75-96%, had no naive or memory assignment. Naive T cells seemed more diverse than memory cells and seemed major alloresponse contributors.

In regard to this clone: Its antigen is not identified.

V dropped 4 bases and J dropped 4 bases, with 13 bases sitting between them. The germline CDR1 and CDR2 sequences are MNHEY and SMNVEV (reference sequence). CDR3 length equals 14 residues. For every sample, some 10^5 TCR templates were assayed. Profiled with immunoSEQ multiplex PCR; TCRdb holds only in-frame clones, not every one. Of approximately 75,000 clones in the sample, 93% are singletons; the top ten hold approximately 5.3%. This receptor was obtained from a human donor in good health. Sequencing was done on a sample of CD8+ T cells sorted from blood. The chain couples TRBV27 to TRBJ1-2, with TRBD1 as a possible D gene (6 bases). CDR3 nucleotide sequence: TGTGCCAGCAGTTACCGGGGGCTCGGCTATGGCTACACCTTC. Its translation: CASSYRGLGYGYTF.